This TCR beta chain was captured by sequencing in a study of cytomegalovirus exposure and HLA in healthy donors. Background on the study: A data release that came early held approximately 92 million unique TCRs from HLA-typed donors. The study, taken as a whole, reports: There were some V segments, including TRBV6-2 and TRBV6-3, excluded as indistinguishable. Later analysis associated a missense DCLRE1C variant with TCR beta V- and J-gene trimming.

PCR was performed using 60 Vbeta and 13 Jbeta primers. Produced via immunoSEQ multiplex PCR; TCRdb's table is partial and in-frame only. The sample comprises around 150,000 clones, around 78% of which are singletons, and more than 0.8% rests with the top ten. The CDR3 covers 13 residues. V shed 6 bases and J 9 bases; nucleotides not matched to a gene: 6. CDR1 and CDR2 (germline): MNHNS, SASEGT. Turning to this clone: Its antigen is unidentified.

The specimen was PBMCs. This chain uses TRBV6-1 with TRBJ2-3; 10 bases map to TRBD2. The receptor was isolated from a woman between 40 and 50 years old in good health and CMV-seronegative. The DNA for the CDR3 is TGTGCCAGCAGAGATAGCGGGAGGAGCACGCAGTATTTT. Translation: CASRDSGRSTQYF.